Listed here is a single T cell receptor (beta chain). No antigen is known for it. This sample was taken from a study of T cell responses to AZD1222 COVID-19 vaccine. Study-wide results and caveats: Just a handful of people given AZD1222 tested seropositive at baseline.

Assay: immunoSEQ multiplex PCR; the TCRdb copy retains only in-frame clones and omits some. The table records more than 95,000 clones, over 90% of them present only once. The sequence derives from an adult in good health. Source: peripheral blood, taken on day 0 of AZD1222 vaccination.

In nucleotides, the CDR3 is TGTGCCATCAGTGCTAACCCGGGACAGAACACTGAAGCTTTCTTT. It yields the protein CAISANPGQNTEAFF. The V and J genes are TRBV10-3 and TRBJ1-1; D is possibly TRBD1 (6 bases). CDR1 ENHRY and CDR2 SYGVKD come from the germline V gene. The CDR3 contains 15 residues. V lost 4 bases, J lost 1 base, and 13 bases lay in between.